This TCR beta chain was obtained from a study of radiation and T cells in renal cell carcinoma. Data came from immunoSEQ multiplex PCR; TCRdb stores just in-frame clones and leaves some out. The table includes 20,000 to 25,000 clones, approximately 54% detected once. Treatment described: treatment-naive control, cytoreductive nephrectomy. Treatment-naive patients without radiation supplied the control tumors at nephrectomy. Clear cell pathology was present in this patient's renal cell carcinoma. Deletions cut 0 bases from V and 4 bases from J, with 13 bases between. The CDR3 is made up of 16 amino acids. The V gene's germline CDR1 is GTSNPN and CDR2 SVGIG (reference sequence).

The specimen comprised tumor tissue, sampled from a patient whose treatment was nephrectomy without radiotherapy. V usage is TRBV30 and J usage is TRBJ1-6; no clear D. This TCR derives from a human donor with renal cell carcinoma. The CDR3 loop reads CAWSVRTTRYNSPLHF. In nucleotides, the CDR3 is TGTGCCTGGAGTGTACGGACCACAAGGTATAATTCACCCCTCCACTTT.